The source of this TCR beta chain is a study of CD8 T cells in Susac syndrome. RNA totalling roughly 0.45 to 1 ug underwent reverse transcription with random hexamers. Multiplex immunoSEQ PCR targeted 54 Vbeta and 13 Jbeta TCR beta segments. MiXCR was run by TCRdb on the immunoSEQ multiplex PCR reads, yielding one entry per CDR3 protein. Of about 150,000 distinct CDR3 sequences in the sample, 92% were seen once. V dropped 8 bases and J dropped 1 base, with 12 bases sitting between them. Germline lookup yields CDR1 MDHEN and CDR2 SYDVKM. The CDR3 spans 15 residues. Sequencing of TCR beta was carried out in blood CD8+ and CD4+ T cells. Negative isolation was used for CD8+ and CD4+ T cells, and FACS enrichment was applied to TEMRA cells.

This clonotype was sampled from a human donor in good health. The sequenced sample was CD4+ T cells from PBMCs. This sequence joins TRBV28 and TRBJ2-6, with D unresolved. This CDR3 is CASESPSSGANVLTF. Here the CDR3 DNA reads TGTGCCAGCGAGAGTCCCTCATCTGGGGCCAACGTCCTGACTTTC.